The 20 T cell receptor beta chains reported below all come from one sample, sequenced in a study of shared clonotypes between healthy human individuals. Clones were read by immunoSEQ multiplex PCR, and TCRdb kept only the in-frame ones, dropping some. In the table there are 850,000 to 1,200,000 clones, roughly 80% of which are singletons. The specimen sequenced was memory CD4+ T cells sorted from blood. Subset described: CD45RA-negative fraction. Receptors were obtained from a man between 18 and 29 years old in good health.

The J gene is TRBJ1-3, the V gene TRBV7-9; a weak D match, TRBD1 (5 bases). Per germline, CDR1 SEHNR and CDR2 FQNEAQ (reference sequence). The CDR3 sequence is 16 residues long. Trimming took 5 bases from V and 0 from J, leaving 14 bases between them. The chain's CDR3 is CASSAPGTSSGNTIYF. CDR3 nucleotide sequence: TGTGCCAGCAGCGCCCCCGGGACGAGCTCTGGAAACACCATATATTTT.

The chain uses TRBV14 and TRBJ1-6, with D possibly being TRBD1 (5 bases). Germline loops: CDR1 SGHDN, CDR2 FVKESK. V lost 3 bases and J 0 bases, leaving 21 bases between the germline ends. This CDR3 is built from 20 residues. Written as DNA, the CDR3 is TGTGCCAGCAGCCACGTAAAACCCTTGACAGCCAACTCCTATAATTCACCCCTCCACTTT. It specifies CASSHVKPLTANSYNSPLHF.

The chain uses TRBV6-5 and TRBJ2-7; 8 nucleotides match TRBD2. The CDR3 is made up of 14 amino acids. Trimming at V came to 7 bases and at J to 6 bases, leaving 11 bases not matched to a gene. Germline CDR1 reads MNHEY; CDR2 reads SVGAGI. The CDR3 is CASNKRELFGEQYF. The CDR3 bases are TGTGCCAGCAACAAGCGGGAGTTATTTGGCGAGCAGTACTTC.

The CDR3 is CASSQEGPNYGYTF. The CDR3 bases are TGTGCCAGCAGCCAAGAGGGTCCAAACTATGGCTACACCTTC. The chain is built from TRBV14 and TRBJ1-2, with no clear D. V lost 0 bases and J 2 bases, leaving 7 bases between the germline ends. From germline, CDR1 is SGHDN and CDR2 FVKESK. This CDR3 region has 14 residues.

This chain joins TRBV30 and TRBJ1-6; 9 nucleotides align to TRBD1. The CDR3 contains 14 residues. Per germline, CDR1 GTSNPN and CDR2 SVGIG (reference sequence). The ends lost 0 bases at V and 7 bases at J; junction bases unmatched: 1. CDR3 region: CAWSVTGGNSPLHF. CDR3 sequence (DNA): TGTGCCTGGAGTGTGACAGGGGGGAATTCACCCCTCCACTTT.

This clone is labeled medium-sized (0.01 to 0.1%). V gene TRBV7-2 combines with J gene TRBJ1-6; D gene ambiguous. This CDR3 has 11 amino acids. The ends were cut back, 11 bases at V and 7 bases at J, with 9 bases in the middle. CDR1 is SGHTA, CDR2 FQGNSA, per germline. CDR3 region: CASSENSPLHF. In DNA, the CDR3 is TGTGCCTCATCGGAAAATTCACCCCTCCACTTT.

The chain has TRBV7-3 and TRBJ2-3; 15 nucleotides match TRBD2. The CDR3 contains 16 residues. The J segment lost 6 bases and the V segment lost 8 bases, leaving 9 bases of the junction unmatched. The germline CDR1 and CDR2 sequences are SGHTA and FQGTGA. The CDR3 region has the DNA TGTGCCAGCGCCAGGACTAGCGGGGGGGCCGTCGATACGCAGTATTTT. The encoded protein is CASARTSGGAVDTQYF.

The chain couples TRBV7-8 to TRBJ2-5; D is undetermined. The germline V gene has CDR1 SGHVS and CDR2 FQNEAQ. With 1 base removed from V and 4 bases from J, the gap between germline ends came to 16 bases. The CDR3 totals 16 residues. This chain's CDR3 is CASSLVGRNTPETQYF. The CDR3 coding sequence is TGTGCCAGCAGCTTAGTTGGAAGAAACACCCCAGAGACCCAGTACTTC. Variable domain in full (rest from reference TRBV7-8 and TRBJ2-5): GAGVSQSPRYKVAKRGQDVALRCDPISGHVSLFWYQQALGQGPEFLTYFQNEAQLDKSGLPSDRFFAERPEGSVSTLKIQRTQQEDSAVYLCASSLVGRNTPETQYFGPGTRLLVL.

The chain combines TRBV2 with TRBJ2-7; 10 bases match TRBD2. Germline CDR1 SNHLY, CDR2 FYNNEI. CDR3 length equals 14 residues. V shed 6 bases, J shed 5 bases, and the junction held 7 bases outside the gene matches. Here the CDR3 DNA reads TGTGCCAGCAGCCCTAGCGGGGGCAAGAACGAGCAGTACTTC. The encoded protein is CASSPSGGKNEQYF.

This chain connects TRBV4-3 to TRBJ2-7, with D possibly called TRBD1 or TRBD2 (5 bases each). V gave up 3 bases and J gave up 1 base, with 10 bases separating them. The CDR3 extends over 14 amino acids. Germline V CDR1 and CDR2: LGHNA, YSLEER. The CDR3 loop reads CASSQGVPSYEQYF. The DNA for the CDR3 is TGCGCCAGCAGCCAGGGGGTACCTTCCTACGAGCAGTACTTC.

A remark on this clone: The same CDR3 arises from other DNA sequences in this sample as well. The chain employs TRBV18 and TRBJ1-1; D possibly corresponds to TRBD1 (5 bases). The CDR3 consists of 14 residues. The V and J ends lost 2 bases and 0 bases respectively, with 7 bases between them. Germline V lookup: CDR1 KGHSH, CDR2 LQKENI. The CDR3 nucleotides are TGTGCCAGCTCACCAAGGGGCATGAACACTGAAGCTTTCTTT. Translation: CASSPRGMNTEAFF.

The rearrangement links TRBV5-1 to TRBJ1-4, with D hard to call. V was trimmed by 2 bases and J by 4 bases, leaving 6 bases between them. This CDR3 is built from 13 residues. Germline CDR1 is SGHRS and CDR2 is YFSETQ. The CDR3 here is CASSFAGNEKLFF. The CDR3 nucleotides read TGCGCCAGCAGCTTTGCGGGTAATGAAAAACTGTTTTTT.

For this clone: This same CDR3 is encoded by further DNA sequences in the sample. J is TRBJ2-5 and V is TRBV5-1; tentatively, D is TRBD1 (5 bases). The CDR3 sequence is 12 residues long. The germline V gene has CDR1 SGHRS and CDR2 YFSETQ. The V end was cut by 0 bases, the J end by 5 bases, with 5 bases between. CDR3 amino acids: CASSLDRETQYF. The CDR3 DNA sequence: TGCGCCAGCAGCTTGGACAGGGAGACCCAGTACTTC.

This clone has a single count. V is TRBV7-3 and J is TRBJ2-5, with D unresolved. Trimming shortened V by 3 bases and J by 1 base, and 6 bases separated the two germline ends. Germline CDR1 SGHTA, CDR2 FQGTGA. This CDR3 region has 13 residues. CDR3 nucleotides: TGTGCCAGCAGCTTCAGCAGCCAAGAGACCCAGTACTTC. Its protein product is CASSFSSQETQYF.

V usage is TRBV10-3 and J usage is TRBJ2-7; D is perhaps TRBD2 (6 bases). This CDR3 comprises 14 residues. In germline, CDR1 is ENHRY, CDR2 SYGVKD. Trimming removed 3 bases at V and 4 bases at J, with 13 bases between. The CDR3 DNA sequence: TGTGCCATCAGTGACCGGGGGAATGATTACGAGCAGTACTTC. Its translation is CAISDRGNDYEQYF.

This chain connects TRBV5-6 to TRBJ1-2; the D is unclear. This CDR3 is built from 13 residues. Germline V gene data show CDR1 as SGHDT and CDR2 as YYEEEE. V gave up 1 base and J gave up 4 bases, with 8 bases separating them. The chain's CDR3 is CASSLSSTYGYTF. The CDR3 DNA sequence: TGTGCCAGCAGCTTGTCCAGCACCTATGGCTACACCTTC.

The chain couples TRBV19 to TRBJ2-5; tentatively, D is TRBD2 (7 bases). The V end lost 7 bases, the J end lost 5 bases, and 23 bases lay between the germline ends. Germline values: CDR1 LNHDA, CDR2 SQIVND (reference sequence). The CDR3 extends over 16 amino acids. CDR3: CASTTAKLGGRETQYF. The DNA for the CDR3 is TGTGCCAGTACAACAGCGAAGCTGGGGGGGCGGGAGACCCAGTACTTC.

The chain uses TRBV7-3 and TRBJ1-6, with 7 positions matching TRBD1. Trimming removed 5 bases from V and 6 bases from J; junction bases left unmatched: 4. Per the germline V gene, CDR1 is SGHTA and CDR2 is FQGTGA. CDR3 length equals 14 residues. CDR3 loop: CASSVGQVNSPLHF. CDR3 coding DNA: TGTGCCAGCAGCGTTGGACAGGTTAATTCACCCCTCCACTTT.

V gene TRBV5-8 combines with J gene TRBJ2-3; 7 positions match TRBD1. CDR1 is SGHTS and CDR2 is YDEGEE in the germline V gene. Losses at the gene ends were 5 bases for V and 3 bases for J; bases not matched to a gene: 21. The CDR3 length is 19 residues. The DNA for the CDR3 is TGTGCCAGCAGGAAAAGACAGGGATTGAGGCTTGGTACGACAGATACGCAGTATTTT. It yields the protein CASRKRQGLRLGTTDTQYF.

The rearrangement uses TRBV19 and TRBJ1-5, with 9 bases that match TRBD1. The V segment lost 7 bases and the J segment 2 bases; nucleotides outside the gene matches: 6. This CDR3 is built from 15 residues. Germline loops: CDR1 LNHDA, CDR2 SQIVND (reference sequence). Here the CDR3 reads CASTLTGGRNQPQHF. The CDR3 nucleotides are TGTGCCAGTACCCTCACAGGGGGCCGCAATCAGCCCCAGCATTTT.